This TCR beta chain was identified in a study of blood T cell repertoires in COVID-19. Study details: Whether acute or convalescent, the COVID-19 samples came from the United States, Italy and Spain. The analysed material was cDNA or gDNA that came from T cells, B-cell-depleted T cells, or PBMCs.

Patients of the Seattle cohort, enrolled during active infection, were followed longitudinally. Authors' data handling: Amplification from reference gene primers served as the basis for estimated nucleated cell counts. The protocol was immunoSEQ multiplex PCR, while the TCRdb copy is restricted to in-frame clones and leaves out a portion. V and J calls and clone size are given by that table; D and trimming were obtained from the DNA. Among 150,000 to 200,000 clones listed, 65% to 90% were seen once. Germline V CDR1 and CDR2: LGHDT, YNNKEL (reference sequence). The CDR3 has 16 amino acids. The trim removed 0 bases at V and 5 bases at J, leaving 9 bases unmatched.

This clonotype originated in a woman between 40 and 50 years old with COVID-19, enrolled during active disease. V and J are TRBV3-1 (or the pseudogene TRBV3-2) and TRBJ1-1, with 7 bases matching TRBD1. Sequencing input: peripheral blood. The DNA of the CDR3 is TGTGCCAGCAGCCAAGAATCCGGCCTCAGGGGGACTGAAGCTTTCTTT. Translation gives CASSQESGLRGTEAFF.